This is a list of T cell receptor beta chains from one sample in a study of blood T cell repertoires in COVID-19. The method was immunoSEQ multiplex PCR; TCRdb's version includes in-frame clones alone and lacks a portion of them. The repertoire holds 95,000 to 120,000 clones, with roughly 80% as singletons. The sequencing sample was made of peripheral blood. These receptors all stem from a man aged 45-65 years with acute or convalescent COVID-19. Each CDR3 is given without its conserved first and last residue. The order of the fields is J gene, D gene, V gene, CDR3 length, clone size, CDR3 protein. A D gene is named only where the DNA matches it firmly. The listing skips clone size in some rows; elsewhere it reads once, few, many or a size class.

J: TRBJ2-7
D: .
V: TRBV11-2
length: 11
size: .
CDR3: ASSSPTRYEQY

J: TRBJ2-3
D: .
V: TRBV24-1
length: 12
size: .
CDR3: ATLTSTSTDTQY

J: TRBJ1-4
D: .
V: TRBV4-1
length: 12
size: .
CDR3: ASSRDTGREKLF

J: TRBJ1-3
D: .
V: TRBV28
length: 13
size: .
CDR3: ASSLPDSTGNTIY

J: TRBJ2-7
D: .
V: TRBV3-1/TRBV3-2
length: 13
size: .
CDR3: ASSQEPAHSYEQY

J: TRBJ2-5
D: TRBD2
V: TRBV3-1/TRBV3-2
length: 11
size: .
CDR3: ASSRRGGQTQY

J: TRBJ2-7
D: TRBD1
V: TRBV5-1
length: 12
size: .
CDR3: ASSDTGQLTEQY

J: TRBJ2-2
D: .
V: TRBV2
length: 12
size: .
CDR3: ASSLGSLTGELF

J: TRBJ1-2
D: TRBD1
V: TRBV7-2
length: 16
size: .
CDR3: ASSLNYIRRTGLDGYT

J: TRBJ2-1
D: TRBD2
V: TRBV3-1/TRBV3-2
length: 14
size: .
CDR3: ASSWTSGGSYNEQF

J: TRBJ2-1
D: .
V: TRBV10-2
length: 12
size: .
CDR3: ASSEGRGGNEQF

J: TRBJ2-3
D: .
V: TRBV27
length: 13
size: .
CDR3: ASSLSDGEVDTQY

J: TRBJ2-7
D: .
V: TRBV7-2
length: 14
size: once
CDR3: ASSLVLGGAPYEQY

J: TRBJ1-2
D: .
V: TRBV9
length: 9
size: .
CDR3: ASSSDSGYT

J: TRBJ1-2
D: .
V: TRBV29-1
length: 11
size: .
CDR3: SVEATGFGGYT

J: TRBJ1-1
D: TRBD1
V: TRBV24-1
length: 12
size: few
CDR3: ATSDNWTGAGAF

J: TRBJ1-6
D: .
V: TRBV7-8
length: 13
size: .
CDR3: ASSPGEGRNSPLH

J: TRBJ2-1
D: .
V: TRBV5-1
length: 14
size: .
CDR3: ASSLRPGQANNEQF

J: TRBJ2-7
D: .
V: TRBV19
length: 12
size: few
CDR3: ASSIGGQGNEQY

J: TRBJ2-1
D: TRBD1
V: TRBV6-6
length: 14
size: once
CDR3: ASRQTGTGGGYEQF

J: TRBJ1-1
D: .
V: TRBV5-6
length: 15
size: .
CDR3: ASSFMNRPDGHTEAF

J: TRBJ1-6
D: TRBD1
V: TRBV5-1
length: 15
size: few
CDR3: ASSTGQPDSYNSPLH

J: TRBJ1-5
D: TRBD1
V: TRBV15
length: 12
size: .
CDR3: ATSSDRGRWPQH

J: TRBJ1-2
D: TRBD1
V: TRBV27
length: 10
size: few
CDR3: ASGGTGSGYT

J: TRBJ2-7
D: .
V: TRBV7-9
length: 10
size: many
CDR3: ASSLSQQGKY

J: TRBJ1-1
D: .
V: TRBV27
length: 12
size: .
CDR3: ASSFGGKNTEAF

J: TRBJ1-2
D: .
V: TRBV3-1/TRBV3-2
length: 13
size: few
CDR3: ASSQRHTGLYGYT

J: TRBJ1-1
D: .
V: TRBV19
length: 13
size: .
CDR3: ASTPPGYGYTEAF

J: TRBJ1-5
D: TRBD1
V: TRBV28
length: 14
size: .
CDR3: ASSQRQGGRGQPQH

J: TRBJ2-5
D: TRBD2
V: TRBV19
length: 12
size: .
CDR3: ASSMSGGKETQY

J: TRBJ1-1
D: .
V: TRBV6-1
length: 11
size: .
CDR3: ASSERRYTEAF

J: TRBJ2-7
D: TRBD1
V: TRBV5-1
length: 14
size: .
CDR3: ASSSRRDRAPYEQY